This TCR beta chain was profiled in a study of T cell responses to AZD1222 COVID-19 vaccine. The study, taken as a whole, reports: Recipients of AZD1222 seropositive at baseline numbered only five or six.

Trimming cost V 3 bases and J 0 bases, with 9 bases left between them. The CDR3 loop spans 15 amino acids. CDR1 is LGHNA and CDR2 is YSLEER in the germline V gene. For this clone: Its antigen is not known.

Sequencing used immunoSEQ multiplex PCR; TCRdb keeps in-frame clones, though not all of them. Of tens of thousands of clones detected, almost 80% appear once; the ten largest clones hold roughly 20%. The rearrangement joins TRBV4-3 to TRBJ1-3; D might be TRBD1 (5 bases). The sample in question was peripheral blood, obtained on day 0 of AZD1222 vaccination. This TCR derives from an adult in good health. CDR3 nucleotide sequence: TGCGCCAGCAGCCAGGACAAAAGCTCTGGAAACACCATATATTTT. Its translation is CASSQDKSSGNTIYF.